The next 4 T cell receptor beta chains were all read from a single sample in a study of OX40 agonist ivuxolimab in advanced cancers. Sequenced by immunoSEQ multiplex PCR; TCRdb stores in-frame clones only, minus some. The sample has some 43,000 clones, around nine tenths seen once; the top ten hold 10%. Material: CD4+ or CD8+ T cells sorted from blood, obtained in a trial of the OX40 agonist ivuxolimab. The receptor source for this set is an adult with an advanced solid tumor such as melanoma, head and neck, liver or kidney cancer.

J is TRBJ1-1 and V is TRBV5-6; no definite D call. The germline V gene encodes CDR1 SGHDT and CDR2 YYEEEE. V shed 2 bases and J shed 1 base, with 9 bases lying between them. This CDR3 has 14 amino acids. The CDR3 spells CASSFGSANTEAFF. In DNA form, the CDR3 reads TGTGCCAGCAGCTTTGGGTCCGCGAACACTGAAGCTTTCTTT.

The gene calls are TRBV7-8 and TRBJ2-7; the D gene is possibly TRBD1 (6 bases). Germline lookup yields CDR1 SGHVS and CDR2 FQNEAQ. Trimming removed 3 bases from V and 7 bases from J, with 16 bases in between. The CDR3 loop spans 14 amino acids. CDR3 loop: CASSFPTGHLEQYF. CDR3 bases: TGTGCCAGCAGCTTCCCGACAGGCCATCTTGAGCAGTACTTC.

The chain employs TRBV23-1 and TRBJ1-2; possible D gene TRBD1, 6 bases. TRBV23-1 is assigned to the ORF class and has an uncertain function. The CDR3 is made up of 16 amino acids. Between the trimmed V and J ends, which lost 4 bases and 1 base, there was a span of 16 bases. The CDR3 loop is CASSPIQGWGNYGYTF. Written as DNA, the CDR3 is TGCGCCAGCAGTCCCATACAGGGATGGGGTAACTATGGCTACACCTTC.

The genes are TRBV4-2 and TRBJ2-7; 7 bases line up with TRBD1. The CDR3 loop spans 15 amino acids. Losses at the gene ends were 0 bases for V and 1 base for J; bases not matched to a gene: 3. Germline V lookup: CDR1 LGHNA, CDR2 YNFKEQ. DNA of the CDR3: TGTGCCAGCAGCCAAGAGGCAGGGGGTTCCTACGAGCAGTACTTC. It encodes CASSQEAGGSYEQYF.